The 9 T cell receptor beta chains below were found in one sample sequenced in a study of OX40 agonist ivuxolimab in advanced cancers. Using immunoSEQ multiplex PCR, the repertoire was profiled, and TCRdb retains in-frame clones only, with some absent. The sample holds more than 20,000 clones; around 79% are singletons and the top ten take around a third. Source: CD4+ or CD8+ T cells sorted from blood, taken in a trial of the OX40 agonist ivuxolimab. The source of these receptors is an adult with an advanced solid tumor such as melanoma, head and neck, liver or kidney cancer.

The V gene is TRBV7-9, the J gene TRBJ2-7; no clear D gene. Between the trimmed V and J ends, which lost 4 bases and 6 bases, there was a span of 10 bases. From germline, CDR1 is SEHNR and CDR2 FQNEAQ (reference sequence). The CDR3 sequence is 12 residues long. The CDR3 spells CASSYYDVEQYF. In DNA form, the CDR3 reads TGTGCCAGCAGCTACTACGACGTCGAGCAGTACTTC.

The V and J genes are TRBV28 and TRBJ2-1; 13 bases are a match to TRBD2. V lost 5 bases, J lost 7 bases, and 8 bases stayed unmatched. The CDR3 consists of 16 residues. Per germline, CDR1 MDHEN and CDR2 SYDVKM. CDR3 region: CASSVLPGLAGNEQFF. As DNA, the CDR3 is TGTGCCAGCAGTGTCCTACCGGGACTAGCGGGGAATGAGCAGTTCTTC.

The chain combines TRBV5-4 with TRBJ1-4; a possible D gene is TRBD1 (6 bases). V was shortened by 0 bases and J by 6 bases, with 12 bases between the two germline ends. Germline CDR1 reads SGHNT; CDR2 reads YYREEE (reference sequence). The CDR3 has 15 amino acids. CDR3 sequence: CASSLVGGLDEKLFF. DNA of the CDR3: TGTGCCAGCAGCTTGGTCGGGGGGCTCGATGAAAAACTGTTTTTT.

The count of this clone is one. The V call is TRBV2, the J call TRBJ1-5; no reliable D call. The germline CDR1 and CDR2 sequences are SNHLY and FYNNEI. This CDR3 is 14 amino acids long. V lost 4 bases, J lost 2 bases, and 9 bases lay in between. CDR3 sequence: CASSVQSGNQPQHF. Here the CDR3 DNA reads TGTGCCAGCAGTGTACAGTCGGGCAATCAGCCCCAGCATTTT.

The chain links TRBV19 to TRBJ1-3; D is ambiguous. The germline CDR1 and CDR2 sequences are LNHDA and SQIVND (reference sequence). Between the trimmed V and J ends, which lost 2 bases and 3 bases, there was a span of 11 bases. The length of the CDR3 is 15 residues. The CDR3 DNA is TGTGCCAGTAGTATAAGCTCTACGTATGGAAACACCATATATTTT. This codes for CASSISSTYGNTIYF.

V usage is TRBV30 and J usage is TRBJ1-1; perhaps TRBD1 as D (5 bases). This CDR3 spans 15 amino acids. Trimming left V 2 bases short and J 5 bases short, with 18 bases between. Germline V gene data show CDR1 as GTSNPN and CDR2 as SVGIG (reference sequence). For the CDR3, the DNA is TGTGCCTGGAGTCCCGGACCCCAGGGTCCGACTGAAGCTTTCTTT. Translated: CAWSPGPQGPTEAFF. Full variable domain (remainder filled in from reference TRBV30 and TRBJ1-1): SQTIHQWPATLVQPVGSPLSLECTVEGTSNPNLYWYRQAAGRGLQLLFYSVGIGQISSEVPQNLSASRPQDRQFILSSKKLLLSDSGFYLCAWSPGPQGPTEAFFGQGTRLTVV.

CDR3 sequence: CASGSIMLEGEQYF. In nucleotides, the CDR3 is TGTGCCAGCGGCTCTATAATGTTGGAGGGAGAGCAGTACTTC. The genes are TRBV5-6 and TRBJ2-7; possible D gene TRBD2, 6 bases. V was clipped by 7 bases and J by 7 bases, with 21 bases between them. Per germline, CDR1 SGHDT and CDR2 YYEEEE. This CDR3 is 14 amino acids long.

The chain carries TRBV6-6 and TRBJ2-7; D is undetermined. Germline CDR1 is MNHNY and CDR2 is SVGAGI (reference sequence). This CDR3 contains 13 residues. The germline V and J ends were trimmed by 5 bases and 1 base, with 9 bases remaining between them. The CDR3 protein is CASSTDFSYEQYF. CDR3 DNA: TGTGCCAGCAGTACAGACTTTTCCTACGAGCAGTACTTC.

This clone showed up just once. This chain joins TRBV15 and TRBJ1-2; 9 positions match TRBD1. J lost 8 bases, V lost 0 bases, and 7 bases had no gene match. CDR1 and CDR2 (germline): LNHNV, YYDKDF (reference sequence). The CDR3 has 15 amino acids. The CDR3 region is CATSRDRGQGRGYTF. CDR3 DNA: TGTGCCACCAGCAGAGATAGGGGACAGGGAAGAGGCTACACCTTC.